What follows are 14 T cell receptor beta chains derived from one specimen sequenced in a study of blood T cell repertoires in COVID-19. Some clones are missing from TCRdb's copy, which holds only in-frame ones; the method was immunoSEQ multiplex PCR. This table has approximately 500,000 clones, roughly 90% appearing once. Sample: PBMCs or T cells enriched from blood (not recorded which). These TCRs come from a woman aged 40 to 50 who had recovered from COVID-19.

This clone was seen only once. The chain recombines TRBV11-3 with TRBJ2-1, with D unclear. The CDR3 has 14 residues. V was pared by 0 bases and J by 8 bases, with 11 bases between. Looked up from germline, CDR1 is SGHNT and CDR2 is YENEEA. In DNA form, the CDR3 reads TGTGCCAGCAGCTTAGATACCGGTACCTATGAGCAGTTCTTC. Translating it yields CASSLDTGTYEQFF. Variable domain in full (rest from reference TRBV11-3 and TRBJ2-1): EAGVVQSPRYKIIEKKQPVAFWCNPISGHNTLYWYLQNLGQGPELLIRYENEEAVDDSQLPKDRFSAERLKGVDSTLKIQPAELGDSAVYLCASSLDTGTYEQFFGPGTRLTVL.

This chain links TRBV4-3 with TRBJ1-6, with 8 positions matching TRBD1. The CDR3 loop spans 19 amino acids. Losses at the gene ends were 2 bases for V and 3 bases for J; bases not matched to a gene: 12. Germline CDR1 reads LGHNA; CDR2 reads YSLEER. For the CDR3, the DNA is TGCGCCAGCAGCCAAACTAGCCCTTACAGGGGGGACTATAATTCACCCCTCCACTTT. Its translation is CASSQTSPYRGDYNSPLHF.

The genes are TRBV6-2 or TRBV6-3 and TRBJ2-1; no firm D call. The germline V and J ends were trimmed by 6 bases and 2 bases, with 5 bases remaining between them. CDR1 is MNHEY, CDR2 SVGEGT, per germline. The CDR3 spans 12 residues. This CDR3 reads CASSSTYNEQFF. The CDR3 DNA reads as TGTGCCAGCAGCTCAACCTACAATGAGCAGTTCTTC.

The chain employs TRBV5-1 and TRBJ1-2; 10 positions match TRBD1. V was clipped by 5 bases and J by 1 base; unmatched bases: 14. Germline assignment: CDR1 SGHRS and CDR2 YFSETQ. This CDR3 region has 18 residues. In DNA, the CDR3 is TGCGCCAGCAGTTTGACCTTTTTGAGGACAGGGGGTAACTATGGCTACACCTTC. This sequence encodes CASSLTFLRTGGNYGYTF.

A single count supports this clone. The rearrangement uses TRBV19 and TRBJ1-3, with 8 bases lining up with TRBD1. J lost 3 bases, V lost 6 bases, and 4 bases had no gene match. The CDR3 covers 14 residues. CDR1 LNHDA and CDR2 SQIVND come from the germline V gene (reference sequence). The CDR3 coding sequence is TGTGCCAGTAGATTCGGGACAGGTGGAAACACCATATATTTT. Amino acids: CASRFGTGGNTIYF.

The rearrangement joins TRBV9 to TRBJ2-1, with 7 bases aligning to TRBD2. This CDR3 is built from 15 residues. CDR1 and CDR2 (germline): SGDLS, YYNGEE. The ends lost 0 bases at V and 4 bases at J; junction bases unmatched: 4. Here the CDR3 DNA reads TGTGCCAGCAGCGTAGCTAGCGGTGGTTACAATGAGCAGTTCTTC. Amino acids: CASSVASGGYNEQFF.

This rearrangement joins TRBV10-3 to TRBJ2-5, with 7 bases that match TRBD2. V dropped 2 bases and J dropped 4; count of bases not matched to a gene: 4. The CDR3 totals 14 residues. Germline loops: CDR1 ENHRY, CDR2 SYGVKD. CDR3 sequence (DNA): TGTGCCATCAGTGAGGGGACTACTTCAGAGACCCAGTACTTC. Translated: CAISEGTTSETQYF.

This rearrangement joins TRBV6-2 or TRBV6-3 to TRBJ2-7; D gene unclear. CDR3 length equals 12 residues. Germline-derived CDR1 and CDR2 are MNHEY and SVGEGT. V lost 5 bases, J lost 3 bases, and 8 bases lay in between. The CDR3 region has the DNA TGTGCCAGCAGTCACCCAGACTACGAGCAGTACTTC. It translates to CASSHPDYEQYF.

V and J are TRBV4-3 and TRBJ1-1, with 9 bases lining up with TRBD1. The germline CDR1 and CDR2 sequences are LGHNA and YSLEER. This CDR3 is 14 amino acids long. Trimming cost V 2 bases and J 8 bases; bases outside gene matches: 6. CDR3 sequence reads: CASSQKRTGVEAFF. The CDR3 DNA reads TGCGCCAGCAGCCAAAAGAGGACAGGGGTAGAAGCTTTCTTT.

The rearrangement uses TRBV7-2 and TRBJ2-2; weak D call: TRBD1 (5 bases). CDR1 is SGHTA and CDR2 is FQGNSA in the germline V gene. The CDR3 is made up of 13 amino acids. Trimming removed 1 base from V and 6 bases from J, with 6 bases in between. Here the CDR3 reads CASSLDRSGELFF. CDR3 coding DNA: TGTGCCAGCAGCTTAGACAGGTCCGGGGAGCTGTTTTTT.

The chain couples TRBV3-1 (or the pseudogene TRBV3-2) to TRBJ2-2; 12 bases are a match to TRBD2. The junction had 4 bases not matched to a gene; V was cut back by 1 base and J by 4 bases. The CDR3 extends over 17 amino acids. Germline values: CDR1 LGHDT, CDR2 YNNKEL (reference sequence). DNA for the CDR3: TGTGCCAGCAGCCAAGGCCCTAGCGGGAGGGGCACCGGGGAGCTGTTTTTT. Its protein is CASSQGPSGRGTGELFF.

The V and J genes are TRBV7-9 and TRBJ2-1; weak D call: TRBD2 (5 bases). The CDR3 sequence is 19 residues long. CDR1 and CDR2 (germline): SEHNR, FQNEAQ (reference sequence). Trimming stripped 0 bases from V and 7 bases from J, with 25 bases between. This chain's CDR3 is CASSLAPATTRTPGNEQFF. As DNA, the CDR3 is TGTGCCAGCAGCTTAGCGCCTGCCACAACTAGGACCCCTGGGAATGAGCAGTTCTTC.

The chain joins TRBV27 to TRBJ1-1; D is possibly TRBD1 (6 bases). Germline values: CDR1 MNHEY, CDR2 SMNVEV (reference sequence). The length of the CDR3 is 17 residues. The V end lost 5 bases, the J end lost 0 bases, and 19 bases lay between the germline ends. The CDR3, as DNA: TGTGCCAGCAGTCCGACCCGACAGGCGGCGATGAACACTGAAGCTTTCTTT. This gives the protein CASSPTRQAAMNTEAFF.

This clone was detected once. The chain links TRBV19 to TRBJ1-2, with 9 bases fitting TRBD1. Per germline, CDR1 LNHDA and CDR2 SQIVND (reference sequence). V dropped 4 bases and J dropped 6; count of bases not matched to a gene: 9. The CDR3 length is 15 residues. CDR3 sequence: CASSSRPGQGHGYTF. As DNA, the CDR3 is TGTGCCAGTAGTAGTCGACCGGGACAGGGACATGGCTACACCTTC.